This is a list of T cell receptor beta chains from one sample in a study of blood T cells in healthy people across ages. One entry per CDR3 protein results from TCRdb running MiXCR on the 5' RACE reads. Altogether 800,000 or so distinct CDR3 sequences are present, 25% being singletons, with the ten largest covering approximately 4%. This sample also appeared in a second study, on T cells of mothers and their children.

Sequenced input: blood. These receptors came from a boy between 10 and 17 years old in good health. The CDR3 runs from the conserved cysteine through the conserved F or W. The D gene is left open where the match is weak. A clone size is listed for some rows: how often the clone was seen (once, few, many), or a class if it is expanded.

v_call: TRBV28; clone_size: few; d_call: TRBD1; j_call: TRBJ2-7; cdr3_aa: CASRLSGTVSHEQYF; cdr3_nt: TGTGCCAGCAGGCTATCCGGGACAGTGTCCCACGAGCAGTACTTC
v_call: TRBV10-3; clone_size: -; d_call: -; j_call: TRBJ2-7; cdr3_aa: CAISDVTEYEQYF; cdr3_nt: TGTGCCATCAGTGATGTGACGGAGTACGAGCAGTACTTC
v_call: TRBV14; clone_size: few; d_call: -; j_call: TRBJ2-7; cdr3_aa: CASSQGDQGAIHEQYF; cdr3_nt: TGTGCCAGCAGCCAAGGAGATCAGGGAGCTATCCACGAGCAGTACTTC
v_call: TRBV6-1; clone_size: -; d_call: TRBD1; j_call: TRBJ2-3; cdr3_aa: CASSEVSQGLTDTQYF; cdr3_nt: TGTGCCAGCAGTGAAGTATCACAGGGGCTGACAGATACGCAGTATTTT
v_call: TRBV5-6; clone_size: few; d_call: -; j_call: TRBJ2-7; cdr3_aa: CASSLRDGRYEQYF; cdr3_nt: TGTGCCAGCAGCCTCCGGGACGGGCGGTACGAGCAGTACTTC
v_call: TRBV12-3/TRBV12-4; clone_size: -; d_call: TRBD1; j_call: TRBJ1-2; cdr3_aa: CASSAPWWTGDGYTF; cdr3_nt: TGTGCCAGCAGCGCTCCCTGGTGGACAGGGGATGGCTACACCTTC
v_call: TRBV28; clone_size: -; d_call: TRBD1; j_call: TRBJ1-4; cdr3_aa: CASSRRGQGKKLFF; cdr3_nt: TGTGCCAGCAGCCGACGAGGACAGGGGAAAAAACTGTTTTTT
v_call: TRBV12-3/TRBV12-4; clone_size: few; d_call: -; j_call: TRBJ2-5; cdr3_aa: CASSLTNEETQYF; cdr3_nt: TGTGCCAGCAGTTTAACGAACGAGGAGACCCAGTACTTC
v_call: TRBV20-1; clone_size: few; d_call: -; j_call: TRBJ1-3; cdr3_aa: CSARDPVRNSGNTIYF; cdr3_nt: TGCAGTGCTAGAGATCCGGTCAGAAACTCTGGAAACACCATATATTTT
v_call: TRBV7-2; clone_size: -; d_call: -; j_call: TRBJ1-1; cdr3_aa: CASSPVVGMTEAFF; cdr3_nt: TGTGCCAGCAGCCCGGTCGTCGGGATGACTGAAGCTTTCTTT
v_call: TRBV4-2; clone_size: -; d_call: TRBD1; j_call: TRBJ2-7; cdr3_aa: CASSLGTGADEQYF; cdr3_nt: TGTGCCAGCAGCCTTGGGACAGGGGCTGACGAGCAGTACTTC
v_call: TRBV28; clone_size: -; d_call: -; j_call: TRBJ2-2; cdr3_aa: CASSSAGTSHTGELFF; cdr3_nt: TGTGCCAGCAGTTCGGCCGGGACATCACACACCGGGGAGCTGTTTTTT
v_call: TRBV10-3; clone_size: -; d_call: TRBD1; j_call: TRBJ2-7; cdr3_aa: CAISDSGTGGYEQYF; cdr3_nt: TGTGCCATCAGTGATTCCGGGACAGGGGGCTACGAGCAGTACTTC
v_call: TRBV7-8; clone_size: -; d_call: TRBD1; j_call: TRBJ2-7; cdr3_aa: CACSAPGRGSEQYF; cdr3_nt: TGTGCCTGCAGCGCGCCCGGCAGGGGGTCCGAGCAGTACTTC
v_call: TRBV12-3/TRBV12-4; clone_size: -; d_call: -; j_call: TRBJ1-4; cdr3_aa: CASSFYLGGGEKLFF; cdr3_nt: TGTGCCAGCAGTTTCTATTTAGGGGGTGGTGAAAAACTGTTTTTT
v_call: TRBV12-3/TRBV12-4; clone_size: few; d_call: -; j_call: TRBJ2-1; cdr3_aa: CASSFWIFEGVIDEQFF; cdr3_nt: TGTGCCAGCAGTTTCTGGATCTTCGAGGGAGTTATCGATGAGCAGTTCTTC
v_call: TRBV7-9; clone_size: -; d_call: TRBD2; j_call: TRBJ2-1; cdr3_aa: CASSFWTSGVNEQFF; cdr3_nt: TGTGCCAGCAGCTTCTGGACTAGCGGGGTAAATGAGCAGTTCTTC
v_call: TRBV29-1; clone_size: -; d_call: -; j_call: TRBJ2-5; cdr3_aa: CSVETGPETQYF; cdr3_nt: TGCAGCGTTGAAACAGGGCCGGAGACCCAGTACTTC
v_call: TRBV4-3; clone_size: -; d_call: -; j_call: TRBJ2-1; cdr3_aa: CASSQRGMSSYNEQFF; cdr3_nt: TGCGCCAGCAGCCAACGGGGGATGAGCTCCTACAATGAGCAGTTCTTC
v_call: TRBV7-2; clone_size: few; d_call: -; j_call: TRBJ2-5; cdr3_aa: CASSLVRNLQETQYF; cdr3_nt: TGTGCCAGCAGCTTGGTCCGGAACCTCCAAGAGACCCAGTACTTC
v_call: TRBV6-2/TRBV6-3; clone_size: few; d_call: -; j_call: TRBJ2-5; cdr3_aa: CASSYSMREETQYF; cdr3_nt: TGTGCCAGCAGTTACTCGATGCGAGAAGAGACCCAGTACTTC
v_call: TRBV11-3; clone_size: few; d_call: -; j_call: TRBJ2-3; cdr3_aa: CASSPNRTNTDTQYF; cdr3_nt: TGTGCCAGCAGCCCAAACCGGACTAACACAGATACGCAGTATTTT
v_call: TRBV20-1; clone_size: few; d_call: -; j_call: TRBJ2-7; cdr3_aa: CSAIGVLVYEQYF; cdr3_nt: TGCAGTGCTATAGGGGTCCTGGTCTACGAGCAGTACTTC
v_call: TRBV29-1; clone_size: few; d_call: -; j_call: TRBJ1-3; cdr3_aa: CSVLVGRSGNTIYF; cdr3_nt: TGCAGCGTCCTAGTCGGGCGCTCTGGAAACACCATATATTTT
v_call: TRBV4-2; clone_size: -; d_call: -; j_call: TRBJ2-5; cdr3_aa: CASSPEGGTVQETQYF; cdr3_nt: TGTGCCAGCAGCCCAGAGGGGGGGACAGTGCAAGAGACCCAGTACTTC
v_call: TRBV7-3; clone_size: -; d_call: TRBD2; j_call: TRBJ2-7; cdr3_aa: CASSLKPRGSGRVYEQYF; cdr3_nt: TGTGCCAGCAGCTTAAAACCCAGGGGTAGCGGGAGGGTCTACGAGCAGTACTTC
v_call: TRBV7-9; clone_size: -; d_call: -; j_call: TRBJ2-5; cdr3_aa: CASSLEGTLAPQETQYF; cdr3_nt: TGTGCCAGCAGCCTCGAGGGGACTCTAGCCCCCCAAGAGACCCAGTACTTC
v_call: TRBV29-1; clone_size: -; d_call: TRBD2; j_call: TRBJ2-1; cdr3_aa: CSVTGTSGVTYNEQFF; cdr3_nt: TGCAGCGTGACCGGGACTAGCGGGGTGACCTACAATGAGCAGTTCTTC
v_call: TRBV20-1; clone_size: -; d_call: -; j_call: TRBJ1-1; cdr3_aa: CSAPTENTEAFF; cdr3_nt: TGCAGTGCACCGACAGAGAACACTGAAGCTTTCTTT
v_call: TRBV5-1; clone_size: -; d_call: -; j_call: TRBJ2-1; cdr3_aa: CASSLGGGGDNEQFF; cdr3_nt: TGCGCCAGCAGCTTGGGAGGCGGTGGTGACAATGAGCAGTTCTTC
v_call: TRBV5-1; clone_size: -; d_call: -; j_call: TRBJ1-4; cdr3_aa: CASRTGQSPNEKLFF; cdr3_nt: TGCGCCAGCAGGACGGGGCAGAGCCCTAATGAAAAACTGTTTTTT
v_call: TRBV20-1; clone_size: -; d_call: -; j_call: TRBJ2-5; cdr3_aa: CSARPWLASQETQYF; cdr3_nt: TGCAGTGCTAGGCCCTGGCTAGCCTCCCAAGAGACCCAGTACTTC
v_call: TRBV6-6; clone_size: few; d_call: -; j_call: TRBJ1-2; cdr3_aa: CASSTGAGDNYGYTF; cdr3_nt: TGTGCCAGCAGTACCGGCGCGGGGGATAACTATGGCTACACCTTC
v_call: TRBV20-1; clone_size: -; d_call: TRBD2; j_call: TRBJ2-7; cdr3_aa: CSARAHSGRTHEQYF; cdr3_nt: TGCAGTGCTAGAGCCCATAGCGGGCGAACCCACGAGCAGTACTTC
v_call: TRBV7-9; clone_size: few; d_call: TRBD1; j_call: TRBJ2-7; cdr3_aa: CASSLGGTGYAEQYF; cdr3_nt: TGTGCCAGCAGCTTAGGTGGGACAGGGTATGCCGAGCAGTACTTC
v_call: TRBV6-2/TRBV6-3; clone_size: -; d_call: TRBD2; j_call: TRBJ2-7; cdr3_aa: CASSKPPLGGRAYEQYF; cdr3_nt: TGTGCCAGCAGTAAACCTCCTCTTGGCGGGAGGGCCTACGAGCAGTACTTC
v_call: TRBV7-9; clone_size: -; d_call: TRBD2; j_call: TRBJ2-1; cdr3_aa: CASGTSVYNEQFF; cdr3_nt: TGTGCCAGCGGGACTAGTGTCTACAATGAGCAGTTCTTC
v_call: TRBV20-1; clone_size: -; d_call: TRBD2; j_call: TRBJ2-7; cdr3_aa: CSARGLAGSSYEQYF; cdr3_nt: TGCAGTGCTAGAGGGCTAGCGGGAAGCTCCTACGAGCAGTACTTC
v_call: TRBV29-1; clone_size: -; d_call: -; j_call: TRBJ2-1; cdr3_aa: CSVERTASSYNEQFF; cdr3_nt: TGCAGCGTTGAAAGGACGGCAAGCTCCTACAATGAGCAGTTCTTC
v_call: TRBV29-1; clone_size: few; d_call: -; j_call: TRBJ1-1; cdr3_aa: CSVVGLRGHNTEAFF; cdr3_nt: TGCAGCGTTGTAGGGCTCAGGGGCCACAACACTGAAGCTTTCTTT
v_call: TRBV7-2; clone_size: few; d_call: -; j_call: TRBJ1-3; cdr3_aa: CASSLAGGPNSGNTIYF; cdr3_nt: TGTGCCAGCAGCTTAGCGGGCGGCCCCAACTCTGGAAACACCATATATTTT
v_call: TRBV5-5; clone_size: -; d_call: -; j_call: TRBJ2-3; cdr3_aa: CASSFGSNTDTQYF; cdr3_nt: TGTGCCAGCAGCTTCGGCAGCAACACAGATACGCAGTATTTT
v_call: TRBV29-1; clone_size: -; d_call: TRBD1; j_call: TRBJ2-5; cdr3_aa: CSVEGRTGTFQETQYF; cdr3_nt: TGCAGCGTTGAGGGTAGGACAGGGACGTTCCAAGAGACCCAGTACTTC
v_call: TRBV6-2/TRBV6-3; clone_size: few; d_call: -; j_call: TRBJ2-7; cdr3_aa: CASSSWDTTYEQYF; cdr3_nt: TGTGCCAGCAGTTCCTGGGACACCACCTACGAGCAGTACTTC
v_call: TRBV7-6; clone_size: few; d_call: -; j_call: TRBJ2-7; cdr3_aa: CASSLGRETIYEQYF; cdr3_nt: TGTGCCAGCAGCTTGGGCAGGGAGACGATCTACGAGCAGTACTTC
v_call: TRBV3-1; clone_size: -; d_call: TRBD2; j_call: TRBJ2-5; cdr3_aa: CASSPGWLAVTQYF; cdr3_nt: TGTGCCAGCAGCCCAGGGTGGCTAGCGGTGACCCAGTACTTC
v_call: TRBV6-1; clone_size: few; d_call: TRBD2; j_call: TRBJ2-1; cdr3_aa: CASSRAGGPVDEQFF; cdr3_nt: TGTGCCAGCAGTAGAGCGGGAGGGCCTGTCGATGAGCAGTTCTTC
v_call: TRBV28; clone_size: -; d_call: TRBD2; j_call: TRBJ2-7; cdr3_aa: CASHGRGYEQYF; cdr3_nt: TGTGCCAGCCATGGGCGGGGGTACGAGCAGTACTTC
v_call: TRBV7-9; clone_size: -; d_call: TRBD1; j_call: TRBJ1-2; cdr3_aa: CASSLAGQGAKNYGYTF; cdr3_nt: TGTGCCAGCAGCTTAGCGGGACAGGGGGCGAAGAACTATGGCTACACCTTC
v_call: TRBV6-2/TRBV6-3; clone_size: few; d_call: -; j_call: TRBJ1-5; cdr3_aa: CASSAGQGGTYQPQHF; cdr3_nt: TGTGCCAGCAGTGCGGGCCAGGGCGGGACGTACCAGCCCCAGCATTTT
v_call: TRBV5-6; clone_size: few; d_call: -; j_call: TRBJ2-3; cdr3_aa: CASSPARTDTQYF; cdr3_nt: TGTGCCAGCAGCCCTGCGCGTACAGATACGCAGTATTTT